This T cell receptor beta chain was captured by sequencing in a study of T cells in Graves' hyperthyroidism and ophthalmopathy (dated 2019 in TCRdb). Looking at the study overall: Peripheral blood was collected at initial diagnosis, before any treatment. For training and testing, the 110 or so patients in the discovery cohort were randomly divided in a 7:3 ratio. TCR Vbeta CDR3 sequencing of 135 peripheral blood samples (approximately 44 ophthalmopathy, about 74 hyperthyroidism and around 17 progressor patients) is reported in the paper. After sampling, hyperthyroidism patients received methimazole starting at 30 mg daily, and ophthalmopathy patients received high-dose intravenous methylprednisolone. TCR V-J signatures able to tell the groups apart were searched for in a discovery cohort of 100 patients, of whom around 42 had Graves' ophthalmopathy and around 58 had stable Graves' hyperthyroidism. An independent validation cohort of under 20 hyperthyroidism patients and about 15 patients who later progressed to ophthalmopathy tested prospective prediction of ophthalmopathy. In several Graves' hyperthyroidism patients, the study also compared T-cell repertoires from thyroid tissue with T-cell repertoires from blood.

Beyond this particular receptor, the publication reports: A 13 V-J signature model separated ophthalmopathy from stable hyperthyroidism, with approximately 87% sensitivity and 81% to 83% specificity in cross-validation and 80%/75% in testing. Most expanded thyroid clonotypes (frequency above 0.001) were also detected in blood, a finding suggesting that blood repertoires may reflect thyroid immune responses. During validation, the model predicted progression to ophthalmopathy a median of approximately 6.5 months ahead of onset, with just under 71% sensitivity and roughly 75% specificity. Sample size was not statistically predetermined, and investigators were not blinded to group allocation.

Graves' hyperthyroidism was defined as stable when no progression to ophthalmopathy occurred over 18 months of follow-up. Hyperthyroidism patients were newly diagnosed, had a disease duration of under 2 months, and were aged 18 to 65 years. The study excluded patients with uncontrolled infections, other autoimmune diseases, pregnancy or lactation. Diagnoses relied on clinical symptoms, serum thyroxine and TRAb, thyroid ultrasound and orbital computed tomography. PBMCs were separated from approximately 9.9 ml of fresh peripheral blood using Ficoll-Paque density gradient centrifugation. Trizol reagent was used to extract total RNA, and RNA quality was then checked on an Agilent 2100 Bioanalyzer. Amplification of TCR beta CDR3 regions was carried out from RNA transcripts. For the first round of RT-PCR on the TCR CDR3, the HTBI primer set was used together with the Qiagen OneStep RT-PCR kit. The libraries were constructed in a second round of multiplex PCR and then size-selected and purified. The libraries were sequenced on an Illumina HiSeq2000 using paired-end 100 bp reads. Per the original workflow: SOAPnuke was used to process the raw data, with reads discarded if the reads contained adapters or uncalled bases, had a mean Phred below 15, or lacked an exact constant-primer or identifier match. COPE v1.2.5 was used to merge the high-quality paired reads, and each unique nucleotide sequence was defined as a clonotype. MiTCR v1.1 was used to align the clonotypes against IMGT TRBV, TRBD and TRBJ reference segments. The analysis included only V-J combinations with a frequency above 0.0001, which together covered roughly 99% of the repertoires. A TCS score was defined as the ratio of F50 (clonal expansion) to E x V (chaos), with BLOSUM62-based TCRdist applied between CDR3 peptides within each V-J. Welch's t-statistics and random forest reduced 450 to 600 V-J features to roughly 13, which were used in a naive Bayes classifier (R e1071). TCRdb cleaned the public reads at Q25 with fastp, built clones with MiXCR and kept in-frame beta chains. For every CDR3 protein sequence, its rows merge into one entry that carries the most common genes and DNA. V and J calls and clone size were set by TCRdb, not the authors. Within this sample are around 580,000 distinct CDR3 sequences, with 16% of them counted one time only. The ten largest clonotypes hold approximately 18% of the sample.

This clonotype was observed many times. It has no known antigen specificity. It has no much larger one-base neighbor in the sample; base qualities were not kept. The germline ends are 17 bases apart after V is trimmed by 5 bases and J by 0 bases. As encoded in the germline V gene (reference sequence), CDR1 is MNHEY while CDR2 is SMNVEV. The CDR3 covers 17 residues, taking in both the cysteine and the phenylalanine. Only the CDR3 region is kept as DNA, spanning 51 bases read in frame from base 1. The material sequenced was blood. The V and J segments used are TRBV27 and TRBJ2-1; possibly the D gene is TRBD1, per 5 matching bases. This receptor was taken from a woman aged 18 to 35 with Graves' hyperthyroidism. The nucleotide sequence reads TGTGCCAGCAGTGCTACCCCTACAGGACGCTCCTACAATGAGCAGTTCTTC. Its coded protein is CASSATPTGRSYNEQFF.